This TCR beta chain originates from a study of blood T cell repertoires in COVID-19. The overall study: Acute and convalescent COVID-19 samples came from the United States, Italy and Spain. PBMCs, B-cell-depleted T cells, or T cells provided the cDNA or gDNA that made up the material.

Germline V lookup: CDR1 SGHNT, CDR2 YYREEE (reference sequence). This CDR3 comprises 17 residues. The junction had 10 bases not matched to a gene; V was cut back by 4 bases and J by 4 bases. The age range of participants was about 18 to 100 years, with residence in around 22 US areas. Using immunoSEQ multiplex PCR, the repertoire was profiled, and TCRdb retains in-frame clones only, with some absent. In the table there are roughly 140,000 clones, 70% to 90% of which are singletons. The sequenced sample consisted of PBMCs or T cells enriched from blood (not recorded which). This sequence joins TRBV5-4 and TRBJ2-2, with 10 bases that match TRBD1. The sequence came from a woman in her thirties or forties who had recovered from COVID-19. This CDR3 is CASSPPQGQGSTGELFF. In nucleotides, the CDR3 is TGTGCCAGCAGCCCGCCCCAGGGACAGGGGAGCACCGGGGAGCTGTTTTTT.